The 18 T cell receptor beta chains listed next were all sequenced from one sample in a study of cytomegalovirus exposure and HLA in healthy donors. PCR involved 60 Vbeta and 13 Jbeta primers. Clones were read by immunoSEQ multiplex PCR, and TCRdb kept only the in-frame ones, dropping some. The sample lists some 110,000 clones, over 60% occurring once. Sequenced material: PBMCs. These receptors originate from a man younger than 30 in good health and CMV-seronegative.

The chain joins TRBV19 to TRBJ2-7; D perhaps matches TRBD2 (6 bases). The ends were cut back, 2 bases at V and 3 bases at J, with 17 bases in the middle. Germline V gene data show CDR1 as LNHDA and CDR2 as SQIVND (reference sequence). The length of the CDR3 is 16 residues. The CDR3 spells CASSILGGDVNYEQYF. CDR3 sequence (DNA): TGTGCCAGTAGTATACTCGGGGGAGACGTCAACTACGAGCAGTACTTC.

This chain uses TRBV28 with TRBJ2-5; TRBD1 agrees at 8 bases. CDR1 is MDHEN, CDR2 SYDVKM, per germline. Trimming took 5 bases from V and 4 from J; bases not matched to a gene: 9. The CDR3 is made up of 15 amino acids. CDR3 residues: CASSQTPTGGETQYF. The CDR3 DNA reads TGTGCCAGCAGTCAGACCCCCACAGGGGGAGAGACCCAGTACTTC.

This clone has a handful of counts. Sequence at one end of the junction differs from germline and may be a read error. The chain links TRBV7-2 to TRBJ1-3, with D tentatively TRBD1 (5 bases). The length of the CDR3 is 16 residues. Germline V lookup: CDR1 SGHTA, CDR2 FQGNSA. The CDR3 nucleotides read TGTGCCAGCAGCATAGCCCGCGGGGGGTTAGGAAACACCATATATTTT. Its translation: CASSIARGGLGNTIYF. The whole variable domain, remainder taken from reference TRBV7-2 and TRBJ1-3, is GAGVSQSPSNKVTEKGKDVELRCDPISGHTALYWYRQSLGQGLEFLIYFQGNSAPDKSGLPSDRFSAERTGGSVSTLTIQRTQQEDSAVYLCASSIARGGLGNTIYFGEGSWLTVV.

This clone appeared once. The rearrangement uses TRBV19 and TRBJ1-2; D may be TRBD1 (6 bases). The germline V gene has CDR1 LNHDA and CDR2 SQIVND (reference sequence). V dropped 3 bases and J dropped 6 bases, with 14 bases sitting between them. The CDR3 sequence is 14 residues long. The CDR3 protein is CASSMDRSEDGYTF. The CDR3 DNA reads TGTGCCAGTAGTATGGACAGATCCGAGGATGGCTACACCTTC.

The chain couples TRBV6-5 to TRBJ2-7, with 11 nucleotides matching TRBD2. V dropped 2 bases and J dropped 5; count of bases not matched to a gene: 5. Per the germline V gene, CDR1 is MNHEY and CDR2 is SVGAGI. This CDR3 region has 15 residues. The CDR3 loop is CASSYGTSGRDEQYF. CDR3 sequence (DNA): TGTGCCAGCAGTTACGGTACTAGCGGGAGAGACGAGCAGTACTTC.

The V and J genes are TRBV28 and TRBJ2-2; possibly TRBD2 for D (5 bases). CDR1 is MDHEN, CDR2 SYDVKM, per germline. Trimming removed 4 bases from V and 6 bases from J, with 6 bases in between. This CDR3 has 12 residues. Here the CDR3 reads CASSSGAGELFF. The CDR3 DNA sequence: TGTGCCAGCAGTTCCGGGGCCGGGGAGCTGTTTTTT.

With respect to this clone: One junction end disagrees with the germline gene, perhaps due to a read error. The rearrangement links TRBV19 to TRBJ1-2, with no clear D. Germline CDR1 and CDR2: LNHDA and SQIVND (reference sequence). This CDR3 comprises 13 residues. The CDR3 nucleotides are TGTGCCACCCAGGACGAGGGCGACTATGGCTACCCCTTC. Translating gives CATQDEGDYGYPF. The full variable domain, in which reference TRBV19 and TRBJ1-2 provide the parts outside the CDR3, is DGGITQSPKYLFRKEGQNVTLSCEQNLNHDAMYWYRQDPGQGLRLIYYSQIVNDFQKGDIAEGYSVSREKKESFPLTVTSAQKNPTAFYLCATQDEGDYGYPFGSGTRLTVV.

The J gene is TRBJ1-2, the V gene TRBV4-2; 10 bases are a match to TRBD1. V trimming: 2 bases; J trimming: 8 bases; junction bases outside the gene matches: 5. The germline gives CDR1 LGHNA, CDR2 YNFKEQ. This CDR3 has 14 residues. CDR3 amino acids: CASSQSTGGRGYTF. The CDR3 nucleotides read TGTGCCAGCAGCCAATCGACAGGGGGCAGGGGCTACACCTTC.

The chain combines TRBV14 with TRBJ2-1, with D tentatively TRBD2 (6 bases). V dropped 4 bases and J dropped 2 bases, with 12 bases sitting between them. Germline loops: CDR1 SGHDN, CDR2 FVKESK. CDR3 length equals 15 residues. The CDR3 DNA reads as TGTGCCAGCAGCCCCTTCGCGGGGACCTACAATGAGCAGTTCTTC. Amino acid sequence: CASSPFAGTYNEQFF.

J is TRBJ2-7 and V is TRBV29-1, with unresolved D. Germline V lookup: CDR1 SQVTM, CDR2 ANQGSEA. Trimming shortened V by 0 bases and J by 6 bases, and 6 bases separated the two germline ends. The CDR3 covers 11 residues. CDR3 sequence: CSVEDPGEQYF. The CDR3 nucleotides are TGCAGCGTTGAAGACCCCGGCGAGCAGTACTTC.

The rearrangement links TRBV13 to TRBJ2-1, with 7 positions matching TRBD1. The CDR3 is 14 amino acids. J gave up 0 bases and V 5 bases, and 1 base lay outside the gene matches. Germline lookup yields CDR1 PRHDT and CDR2 FYEKMQ (reference sequence). In DNA form, the CDR3 reads TGTGCCAGCAGCCGGGACAGCTCCTACAATGAGCAGTTCTTC. Translating gives CASSRDSSYNEQFF.

The chain employs TRBV28 and TRBJ2-2, with 7 bases that match TRBD2. CDR1 and CDR2 from the germline V gene are MDHEN and SYDVKM. The CDR3 is made up of 16 amino acids. V gave up 6 bases and J gave up 2 bases; unmatched junction bases: 9. This CDR3 is CASRGGTALNTGELFF. CDR3 DNA sequence: TGTGCCAGCAGGGGGGGGACCGCTCTCAACACCGGGGAGCTGTTTTTT.

This chain connects TRBV27 to TRBJ1-5; D gene unclear. Looked up from germline, CDR1 is MNHEY and CDR2 is SMNVEV (reference sequence). CDR3 length: 14 amino acids. The V and J ends lost 6 bases and 2 bases respectively, with 11 bases between them. CDR3 sequence (DNA): TGTGCCAGCAGCCTGTACGGTGGCAATCAGCCCCAGCATTTT. Translation gives CASSLYGGNQPQHF.

On this clone itself: One junction end does not reproduce the germline sequence, and a read error may be involved. This chain uses TRBV4-1 with TRBJ2-1; perhaps TRBD2 as D (5 bases). The germline V gene encodes CDR1 MGHRA and CDR2 YSYEKL. The CDR3 covers 15 residues. The CDR3 region is CPSSQDLRTGDEQFF. The DNA for the CDR3 is TGCCCCAGCAGCCAAGATCTTAGGACTGGAGATGAGCAGTTCTTC.

This clone was found once. The rearrangement joins TRBV9 to TRBJ2-2; weak D call: TRBD2 (6 bases). V dropped 7 bases and J dropped 8 bases, with 9 bases sitting between them. The CDR3 is 11 residues long. CDR1 and CDR2 (germline): SGDLS, YYNGEE. CDR3 sequence: CASGGSGELFF. In DNA form, the CDR3 reads TGTGCCAGCGGAGGGTCGGGGGAGCTGTTTTTT.

CDR3 residues: CASSPEQGYHGYTF. The DNA of the CDR3 is TGTGCCAGCAGTCCCGAACAGGGCTACCATGGCTACACCTTC. The chain combines TRBV28 with TRBJ1-2, with D perhaps matching TRBD1 (6 bases). The germline CDR1 and CDR2 sequences are MDHEN and SYDVKM. The CDR3 length is 14 residues. Trimming shortened V by 5 bases and J by 6 bases, and 16 bases separated the two germline ends.

The chain combines TRBV11-2 with TRBJ1-1; D is uncertain. The V end lost 2 bases, the J end lost 8 bases, and 6 bases lay between the germline ends. The CDR3 is made up of 11 amino acids. CDR1 and CDR2 from the germline V gene are SGHAT and FQNNGV. The CDR3 here is CASSLIPEAFF. The DNA for the CDR3 is TGTGCCAGCAGCTTAATCCCAGAAGCTTTCTTT.

The chain recombines TRBV7-2 with TRBJ1-3; 7 bases line up with TRBD1. The trim removed 2 bases at V and 1 base at J, leaving 8 bases unmatched. The V gene's germline CDR1 is SGHTA and CDR2 FQGNSA. The CDR3 runs to 17 residues. The CDR3 region has the DNA TGTGCCAGCAGCTTATACGTAGGGGGCGCATCTGGAAACACCATATATTTT. Its translation is CASSLYVGGASGNTIYF.